This paragraph reports one T cell receptor beta chain. Its antigen is currently unknown. The sample holds other DNA sequences that translate to the same CDR3. The PCR employed 60 Vbeta primers together with 13 Jbeta primers. Assay used: immunoSEQ multiplex PCR; TCRdb lists only in-frame clones, some missing. The sample has about 150,000 clones, over 60% seen once; the top ten hold 1.5% to 2%. The CDR3 has 14 residues. Trimming pared 0 bases from V and 7 bases from J, leaving 10 bases between. Germline V gene data show CDR1 as SGHRS and CDR2 as YFSETQ. This entry belongs to a study of cytomegalovirus exposure and HLA in healthy donors. Study-level findings and limits: Indistinguishability led to the exclusion of some V segments, TRBV6-2 and TRBV6-3 included. For most TCR beta V segments, an earlier analysis put the productive rate at about 87% or about 30% of the time. Altogether, some 170 TCR beta chains were recorded as cytomegalovirus-associated. Confirmation was obtained in vitro that a few CMV-associated chains are specific for CMV antigens.

The chain couples TRBV5-1 to TRBJ1-4, with D perhaps matching TRBD1 (5 bases). This receptor was identified in a woman in her late teens or twenties in good health and CMV-seronegative. The sample consisted of PBMCs. The CDR3 reads CASSLAQGGEKLFF. Written as DNA, the CDR3 is TGCGCCAGCAGCTTGGCTCAGGGTGGTGAAAAACTGTTTTTT. The complete variable domain, with remaining parts taken from reference TRBV5-1 and TRBJ1-4, reads KAGVTQTPRYLIKTRGQQVTLSCSPISGHRSVSWYQQTPGQGLQFLFEYFSETQRNKGNFPGRFSGRQFSNSRSEMNVSTLELGDSALYLCASSLAQGGEKLFFGSGTQLSVL.